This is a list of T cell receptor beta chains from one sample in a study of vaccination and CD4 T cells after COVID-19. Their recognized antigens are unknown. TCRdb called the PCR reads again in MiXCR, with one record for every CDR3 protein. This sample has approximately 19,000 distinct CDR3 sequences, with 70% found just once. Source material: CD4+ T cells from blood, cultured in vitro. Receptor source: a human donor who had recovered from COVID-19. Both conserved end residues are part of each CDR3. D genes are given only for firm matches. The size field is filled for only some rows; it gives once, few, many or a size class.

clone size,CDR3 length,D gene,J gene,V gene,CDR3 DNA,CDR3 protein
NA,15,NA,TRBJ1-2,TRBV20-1,TGCAGTGCTGGAGACCCTTCGGGGGCAGGGTATGGCTACACCTTC,CSAGDPSGAGYGYTF
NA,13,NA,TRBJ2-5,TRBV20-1,TGCAGTGCTAGTAAGGACGGTAAAGAGACCCAGTACTTC,CSASKDGKETQYF
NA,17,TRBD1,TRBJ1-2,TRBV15,TGTGCCACCAGCAGAGCGCGCAGGGGGTCCTCTAACTATGGCTACACCTTC,CATSRARRGSSNYGYTF
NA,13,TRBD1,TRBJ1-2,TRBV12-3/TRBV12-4,TGTGCCAGCAGCTACCGGGACAGCTATGGCTACACCTTC,CASSYRDSYGYTF
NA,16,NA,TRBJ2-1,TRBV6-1,TGTGCCAGCAGTGAAATGGCTAGCGCAAAAAACAATGAGCAGTTCTTC,CASSEMASAKNNEQFF
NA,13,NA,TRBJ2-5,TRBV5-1,TGCGCCAGCAGCTTGGCCAATCGGGAGACCCAGTACTTC,CASSLANRETQYF
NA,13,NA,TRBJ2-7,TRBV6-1,TGTGCCAGCACCTGGGGGGCATTCTACGAGCAGTACTTC,CASTWGAFYEQYF
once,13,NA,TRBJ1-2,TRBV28,TGTGCCAGCAGTTTATCGGTCGGCTATGGCTACACCTTC,CASSLSVGYGYTF
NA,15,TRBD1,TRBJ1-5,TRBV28,TGTGCCAGCATCCCTGCTGGGACAGGCAATCAGCCCCAGCATTTT,CASIPAGTGNQPQHF
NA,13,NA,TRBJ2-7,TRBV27,TGTGCCAGCAGTTTAGGGCCAGCCTACGAGCAGTACTTC,CASSLGPAYEQYF
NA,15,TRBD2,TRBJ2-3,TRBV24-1,TGTGCCACCAGTGATCGGGGGGTTTGGACAGATACGCAGTATTTT,CATSDRGVWTDTQYF
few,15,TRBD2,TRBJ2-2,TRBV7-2,TGTGCCAGCCATACTAGCGGGAGTGGCACCGGGGAGCTGTTTTTT,CASHTSGSGTGELFF
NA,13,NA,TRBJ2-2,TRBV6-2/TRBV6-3,TGTGCCAGCAGCCCCTGGGGGACCGGGGAGCTGTTTTTT,CASSPWGTGELFF
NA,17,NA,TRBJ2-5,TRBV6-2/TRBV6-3,TGTGCCAGCAGTTATGGCCGTCAGGACGGGAGAGCGGAGACCCAGTACTTC,CASSYGRQDGRAETQYF
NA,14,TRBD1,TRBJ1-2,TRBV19,TGTGCCAGTAGTATCTGGGGACAGTCATCTGGCTACACCTTC,CASSIWGQSSGYTF
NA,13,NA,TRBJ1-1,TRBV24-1,TGTGCCACCAGTGACCCGGACGGTGCTGAAGCTTTCTTT,CATSDPDGAEAFF
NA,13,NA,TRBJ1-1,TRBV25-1,TGTGCCAGCAGTGAAGGGTACAAATTTGAAGCTTTCTTT,CASSEGYKFEAFF
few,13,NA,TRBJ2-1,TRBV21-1,TGTGCCAGCAGCACCAGGGGGCTGAGGAGGCAGTTCTTC,CASSTRGLRRQFF
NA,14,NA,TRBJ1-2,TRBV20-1,TGCAGTGAACGGGGGGCAGGGGTTACCAATGGCTACACCTTC,CSERGAGVTNGYTF
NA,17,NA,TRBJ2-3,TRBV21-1,TGTGCCAGCAGCAAAACCCCGACTAGCGGGAGCACAGATACGCAGTATTTT,CASSKTPTSGSTDTQYF
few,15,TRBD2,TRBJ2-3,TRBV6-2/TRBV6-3,TGTGCCAGCAGATCTTGGGGAGGGCCCACAGATACGCAGTATTTT,CASRSWGGPTDTQYF
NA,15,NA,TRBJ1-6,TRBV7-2,TGTGCCAGCAGCTTAGTGGTCAGAAGTTTTTCACCCCTCCACTTT,CASSLVVRSFSPLHF